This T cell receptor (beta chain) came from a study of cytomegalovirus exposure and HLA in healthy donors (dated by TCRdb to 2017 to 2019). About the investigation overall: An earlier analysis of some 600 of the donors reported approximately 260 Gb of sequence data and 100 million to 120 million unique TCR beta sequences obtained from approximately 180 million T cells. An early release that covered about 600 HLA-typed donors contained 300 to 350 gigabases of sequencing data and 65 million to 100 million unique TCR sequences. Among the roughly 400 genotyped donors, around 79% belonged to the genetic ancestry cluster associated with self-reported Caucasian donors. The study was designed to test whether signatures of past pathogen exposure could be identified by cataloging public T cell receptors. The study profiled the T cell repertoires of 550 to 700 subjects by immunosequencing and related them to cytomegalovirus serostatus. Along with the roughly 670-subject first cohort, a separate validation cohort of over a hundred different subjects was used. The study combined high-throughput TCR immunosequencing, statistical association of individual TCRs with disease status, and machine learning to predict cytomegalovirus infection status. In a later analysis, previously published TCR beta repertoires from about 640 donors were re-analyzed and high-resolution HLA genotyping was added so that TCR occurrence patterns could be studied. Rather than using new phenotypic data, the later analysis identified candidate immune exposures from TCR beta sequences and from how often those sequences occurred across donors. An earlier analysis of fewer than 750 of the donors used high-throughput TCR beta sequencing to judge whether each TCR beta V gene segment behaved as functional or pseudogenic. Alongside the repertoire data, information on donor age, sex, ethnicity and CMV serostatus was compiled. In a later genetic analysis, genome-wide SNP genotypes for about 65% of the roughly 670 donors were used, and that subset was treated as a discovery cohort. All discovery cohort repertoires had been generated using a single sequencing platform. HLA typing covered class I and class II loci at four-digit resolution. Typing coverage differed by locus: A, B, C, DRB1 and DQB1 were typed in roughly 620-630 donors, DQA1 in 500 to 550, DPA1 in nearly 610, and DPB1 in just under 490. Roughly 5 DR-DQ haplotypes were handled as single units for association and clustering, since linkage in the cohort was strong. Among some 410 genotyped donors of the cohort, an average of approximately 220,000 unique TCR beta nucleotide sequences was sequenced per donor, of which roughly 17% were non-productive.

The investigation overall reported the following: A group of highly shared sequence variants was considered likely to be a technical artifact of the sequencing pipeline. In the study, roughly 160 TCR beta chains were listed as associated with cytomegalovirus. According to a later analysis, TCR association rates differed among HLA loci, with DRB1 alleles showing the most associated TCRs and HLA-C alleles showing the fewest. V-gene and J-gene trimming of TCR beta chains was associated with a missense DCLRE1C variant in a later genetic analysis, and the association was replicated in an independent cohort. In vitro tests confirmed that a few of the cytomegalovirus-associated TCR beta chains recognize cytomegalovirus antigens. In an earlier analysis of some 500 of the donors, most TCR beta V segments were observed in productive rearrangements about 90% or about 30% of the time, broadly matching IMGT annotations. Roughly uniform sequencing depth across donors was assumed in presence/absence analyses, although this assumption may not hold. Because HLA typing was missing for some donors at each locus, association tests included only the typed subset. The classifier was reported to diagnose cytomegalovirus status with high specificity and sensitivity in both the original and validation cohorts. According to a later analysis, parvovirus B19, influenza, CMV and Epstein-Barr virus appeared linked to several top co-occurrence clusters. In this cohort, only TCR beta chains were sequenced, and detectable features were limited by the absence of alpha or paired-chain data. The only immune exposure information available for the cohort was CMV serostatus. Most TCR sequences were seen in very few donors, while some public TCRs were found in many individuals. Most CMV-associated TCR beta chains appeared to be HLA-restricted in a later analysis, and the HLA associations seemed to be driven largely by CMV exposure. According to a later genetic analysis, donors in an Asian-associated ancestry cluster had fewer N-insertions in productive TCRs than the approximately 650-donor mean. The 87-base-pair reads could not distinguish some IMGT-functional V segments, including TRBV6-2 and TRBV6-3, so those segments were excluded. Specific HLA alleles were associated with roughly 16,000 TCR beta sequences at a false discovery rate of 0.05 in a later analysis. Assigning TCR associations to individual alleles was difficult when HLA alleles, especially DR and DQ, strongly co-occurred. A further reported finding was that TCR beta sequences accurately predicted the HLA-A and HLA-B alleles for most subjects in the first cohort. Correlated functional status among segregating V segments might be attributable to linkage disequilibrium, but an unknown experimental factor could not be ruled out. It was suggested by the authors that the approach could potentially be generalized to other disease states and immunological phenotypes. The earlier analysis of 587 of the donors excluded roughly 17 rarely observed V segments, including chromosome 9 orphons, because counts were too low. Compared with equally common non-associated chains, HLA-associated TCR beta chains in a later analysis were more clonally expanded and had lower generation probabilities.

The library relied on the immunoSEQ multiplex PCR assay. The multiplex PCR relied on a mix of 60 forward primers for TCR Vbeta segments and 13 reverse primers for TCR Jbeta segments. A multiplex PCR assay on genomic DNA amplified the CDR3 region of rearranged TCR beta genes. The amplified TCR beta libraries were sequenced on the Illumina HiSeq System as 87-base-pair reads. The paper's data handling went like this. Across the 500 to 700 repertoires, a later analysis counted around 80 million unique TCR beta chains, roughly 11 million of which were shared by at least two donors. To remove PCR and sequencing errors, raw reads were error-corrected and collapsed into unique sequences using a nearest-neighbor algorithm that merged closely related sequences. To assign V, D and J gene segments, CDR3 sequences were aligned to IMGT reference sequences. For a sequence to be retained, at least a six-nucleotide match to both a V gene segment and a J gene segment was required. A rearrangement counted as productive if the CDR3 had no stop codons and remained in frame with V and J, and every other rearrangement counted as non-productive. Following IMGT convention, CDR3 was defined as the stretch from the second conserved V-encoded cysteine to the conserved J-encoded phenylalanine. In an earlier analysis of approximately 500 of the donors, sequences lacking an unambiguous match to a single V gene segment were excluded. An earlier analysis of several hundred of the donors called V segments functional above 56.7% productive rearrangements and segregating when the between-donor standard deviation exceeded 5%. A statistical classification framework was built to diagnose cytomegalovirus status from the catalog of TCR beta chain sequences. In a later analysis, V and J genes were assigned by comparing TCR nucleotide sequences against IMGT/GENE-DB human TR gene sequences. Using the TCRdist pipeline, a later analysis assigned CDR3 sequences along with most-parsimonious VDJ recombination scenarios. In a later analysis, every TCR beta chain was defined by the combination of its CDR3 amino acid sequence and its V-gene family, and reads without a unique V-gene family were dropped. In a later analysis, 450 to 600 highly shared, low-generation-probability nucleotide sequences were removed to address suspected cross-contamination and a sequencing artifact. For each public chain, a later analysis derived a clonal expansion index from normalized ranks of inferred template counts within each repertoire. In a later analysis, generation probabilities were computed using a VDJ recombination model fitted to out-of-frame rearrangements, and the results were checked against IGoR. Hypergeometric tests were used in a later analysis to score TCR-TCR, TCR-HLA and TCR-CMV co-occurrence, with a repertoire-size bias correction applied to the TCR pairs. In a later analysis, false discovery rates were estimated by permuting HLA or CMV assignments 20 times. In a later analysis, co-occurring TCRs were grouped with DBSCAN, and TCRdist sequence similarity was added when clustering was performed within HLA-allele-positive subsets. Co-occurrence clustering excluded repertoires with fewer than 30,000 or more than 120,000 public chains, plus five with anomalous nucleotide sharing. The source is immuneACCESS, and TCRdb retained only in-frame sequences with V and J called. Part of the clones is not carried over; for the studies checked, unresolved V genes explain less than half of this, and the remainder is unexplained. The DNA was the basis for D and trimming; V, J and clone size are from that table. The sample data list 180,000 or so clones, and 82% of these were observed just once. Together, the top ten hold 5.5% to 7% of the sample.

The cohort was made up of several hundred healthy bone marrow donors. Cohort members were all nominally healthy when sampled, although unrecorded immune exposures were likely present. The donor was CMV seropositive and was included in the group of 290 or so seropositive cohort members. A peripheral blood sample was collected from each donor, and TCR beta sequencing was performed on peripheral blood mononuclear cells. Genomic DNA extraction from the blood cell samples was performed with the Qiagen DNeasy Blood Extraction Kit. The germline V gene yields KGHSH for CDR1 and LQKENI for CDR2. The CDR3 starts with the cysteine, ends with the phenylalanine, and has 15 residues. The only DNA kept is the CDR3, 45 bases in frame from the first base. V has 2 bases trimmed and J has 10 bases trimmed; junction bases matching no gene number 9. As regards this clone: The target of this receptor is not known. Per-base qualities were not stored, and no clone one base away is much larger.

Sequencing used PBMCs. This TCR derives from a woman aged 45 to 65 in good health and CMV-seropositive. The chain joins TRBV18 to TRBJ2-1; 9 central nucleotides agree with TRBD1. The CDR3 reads CASSPLGQGKVEQFF. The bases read TGTGCCAGCTCACCATTGGGACAGGGAAAGGTAGAGCAGTTCTTC.